This T cell receptor beta chain was captured by sequencing in a study of long-term antiretroviral therapy in people with HIV. General study results and limits: Pre-ART expanded clones dominated the repertoire at every time point. It was not possible to obtain data on ART adherence, viral resistance or therapy changes.

In regard to this clone: What it recognizes is unknown. Relative to the germline gene, one junction end is altered; a read error may explain this.

The authors ran the immunoSEQ assay, v3.0, at survey level. Sequenced by immunoSEQ multiplex PCR; TCRdb stores in-frame clones only, minus some. This table holds 20,000 to 25,000 clones, under 90% found once. CDR1 and CDR2 from the germline V gene are SSHAT and FNYEAQ (reference sequence). The CDR3 is 14 residues long. The material was unsorted PBMCs, obtained 0.5 years before starting antiretroviral therapy. The chain joins TRBV7-7 to TRBJ2-5, with D perhaps assigned TRBD1 or TRBD2 (5 bases each). The clonotype was recovered from a middle-aged man with HIV. The CDR3 protein is CASSPTGTKETQYF. The CDR3 DNA follows: TGTGCTAGCAGCCCAACCGGGACGAAAGAGACCCAGTACTTC.